Below are 4 T cell receptor beta chains sequenced from a single sample in a study of cytomegalovirus exposure and HLA in healthy donors. The study ran its PCR with 60 Vbeta and 13 Jbeta primers. TCRdb's copy holds only in-frame clones and misses some; the assay was immunoSEQ multiplex PCR. The table shows 60,000 to 95,000 clones, with around four fifths occurring only once. The sequenced sample consisted of PBMCs. These receptors came from a woman aged 40 to 50 in good health and CMV-seropositive.

The rearrangement links TRBV28 to TRBJ1-5; D uncertain. Germline CDR1 reads MDHEN; CDR2 reads SYDVKM. The V gene lost 3 bases and the J gene lost 6 bases, with 24 bases spanning the gap. The length of the CDR3 is 18 residues. The CDR3 nucleotides are TGTGCCAGCAGTTTTAACCCCGGGAGGAGGGAAGGTGTTCAGCCCCAGCATTTT. Translating gives CASSFNPGRREGVQPQHF.

The chain employs TRBV11-2 and TRBJ2-4; the D gene is possibly TRBD1 (6 bases). The CDR3 totals 16 residues. From germline, CDR1 is SGHAT and CDR2 FQNNGV. V lost 5 bases, J lost 0 bases, and 14 bases lay in between. The CDR3 DNA reads as TGTGCCAGCAGCCCCGGACAGCCCCTAGCCAAAAACATTCAGTACTTC. Encoded protein: CASSPGQPLAKNIQYF.

This clone turned up a few times. V and J are TRBV7-6 and TRBJ2-7; 7 bases align to TRBD1. J was trimmed by 0 bases and V by 5 bases; bases with no gene match: 4. The CDR3 loop spans 14 amino acids. The germline V gene has CDR1 SGHVS and CDR2 FNYEAQ. The CDR3 DNA is TGTGCCAGCAGCCCCAGGGGGTCCTCCTACGAGCAGTACTTC. This gives the protein CASSPRGSSYEQYF.

The CDR3 DNA sequence: TGTGCCAGCAGCTGGGGACAGGGGGCGGATGGCAATCAGCCCCAGCATTTT. Translating it yields CASSWGQGADGNQPQHF. The chain employs TRBV5-8 and TRBJ1-5, with 12 bases aligning to TRBD1. The V segment lost 3 bases and the J segment 2 bases; nucleotides outside the gene matches: 6. Per the germline V gene, CDR1 is SGHTS and CDR2 is YDEGEE. CDR3 length: 17 amino acids.